The 30 T cell receptor beta chains in this list originate from one sample, sequenced in a study of cytomegalovirus exposure and HLA in healthy donors. The PCR used 60 Vbeta and 13 Jbeta primers. Assay: immunoSEQ multiplex PCR; the TCRdb copy retains only in-frame clones and omits some. The table includes about 96,000 clones, roughly 84% detected once. The sequenced material came from PBMCs. The receptors here all came from a man between 25 and 39 years old in good health and CMV-seronegative.

The chain couples TRBV6-1 to TRBJ2-2, with D hard to call. The CDR3 is 16 residues long. Trimming shortened V by 3 bases and J by 4 bases, and 15 bases separated the two germline ends. In germline, CDR1 is MNHNS, CDR2 SASEGT. CDR3 protein: CASSDMAGSPTGELFF. The CDR3 coding sequence is TGTGCCAGCAGTGATATGGCAGGTTCCCCCACCGGGGAGCTGTTTTTT.

This chain joins TRBV10-2 and TRBJ2-7; D is undetermined. V dropped 6 bases and J dropped 0 bases, with 9 bases sitting between them. The CDR3 has 13 residues. The germline gives CDR1 WSHSY, CDR2 SAAADI. The CDR3 region has the DNA TGCGCCAGCAGCGCGGCGAGCTCCTACGAGCAGTACTTC. This encodes CASSAASSYEQYF.

The rearrangement joins TRBV5-6 to TRBJ1-1, with 7 bases that match TRBD1. Trimming cost V 0 bases and J 9 bases; bases outside gene matches: 8. The CDR3 is 14 residues long. Germline V gives CDR1 SGHDT, CDR2 YYEEEE. The CDR3: CASSLAMAGGKAFF. CDR3 DNA sequence: TGTGCCAGCAGCTTGGCCATGGCAGGGGGTAAAGCTTTCTTT.

CDR3 loop: CASRKTVNTEAFF. CDR3 sequence (DNA): TGTGCCAGTCGCAAAACAGTTAACACTGAAGCTTTCTTT. The genes are TRBV6-4 and TRBJ1-1; D ambiguous. CDR3 length: 13 amino acids. The V gene's germline CDR1 is MRHNA and CDR2 SNTAGT. V shed 9 bases and J shed 2 bases, with 13 bases lying between them.

This clone was observed a few times. The chain has TRBV5-6 and TRBJ1-1; 10 nucleotides align to TRBD1. The germline CDR1 and CDR2 sequences are SGHDT and YYEEEE. The CDR3 sequence is 18 residues long. The junction had 12 bases not matched to a gene; V was cut back by 3 bases and J by 1 base. CDR3 nucleotides: TGTGCCAGCAGCTCCTTAACCGGGACAGGGGAGAGGAACACTGAAGCTTTCTTT. This sequence encodes CASSSLTGTGERNTEAFF. Combining the CDR3 with reference TRBV5-6 and TRBJ1-1 gives the whole variable domain DAGVTQSPTHLIKTRGQQVTLRCSPKSGHDTVSWYQQALGQGPQFIFQYYEEEERQRGNFPDRFSGHQFPNYSSELNVNALLLGDSALYLCASSSLTGTGERNTEAFFGQGTRLTVV.

The CDR3 nucleotides read TGTGCCAGCGTGAGGAGAGAAGGCTATGGCTACACCTTC. It encodes CASVRREGYGYTF. The genes are TRBV2 and TRBJ1-2; no reliable D call. The germline gives CDR1 SNHLY, CDR2 FYNNEI. The CDR3 is 13 amino acids. V was cut by 8 bases and J by 4 bases, with 14 bases left in between.

The chain uses TRBV6-1 and TRBJ2-7; a possible D gene is TRBD1 (6 bases). Germline CDR1 reads MNHNS; CDR2 reads SASEGT. Trimming stripped 5 bases from V and 2 bases from J, with 13 bases between. The length of the CDR3 is 14 residues. The CDR3: CASSPLTGTYEQYF. The CDR3 DNA follows: TGTGCCAGCAGTCCCTTAACAGGGACCTACGAGCAGTACTTC.

The chain links TRBV7-8 to TRBJ1-5; 9 bases fit TRBD1. With V trimmed by 1 base and J by 7 bases, 5 bases remained unmatched. Germline V gene lookup returns CDR1 SGHVS and CDR2 FQNEAQ. This CDR3 region has 15 residues. The CDR3 DNA reads as TGTGCCAGCAGCTTAGGAAGGACAGGGGTGCAGCCCCAGCATTTT. Encoded protein: CASSLGRTGVQPQHF.

This clone was detected a few times. The chain uses TRBV10-3 and TRBJ2-2, with TRBD2 matching over 11 bases. In germline, CDR1 is ENHRY, CDR2 SYGVKD. Trimming at V came to 6 bases and at J to 1 base, leaving 10 bases not matched to a gene. This CDR3 region has 18 residues. CDR3 bases: TGTGCCATCAGACAAACCGGGACTAGCGGTGTGAACACCGGGGAGCTGTTTTTT. It specifies CAIRQTGTSGVNTGELFF.

The J gene is TRBJ1-6, the V gene TRBV27; 8 positions match TRBD1. V dropped 6 bases and J dropped 9; count of bases not matched to a gene: 7. Germline V gene data show CDR1 as MNHEY and CDR2 as SMNVEV (reference sequence). The CDR3 is made up of 14 amino acids. The CDR3 sequence is CASSQGQGLSPLHF. The CDR3 DNA is TGTGCCAGCAGCCAAGGACAGGGCCTTTCACCCCTCCACTTT.

A note on this clone: At one boundary the junction diverges from the germline segment, which might be a read error. This chain connects TRBV7-7 to TRBJ2-2, with 7 nucleotides matching TRBD1. The CDR3 is made up of 16 amino acids. Germline CDR1 SSHAT, CDR2 FNYEAQ (reference sequence). CDR3 nucleotide sequence: TGTGCTAGCAGCTCTAGACAGGGTACTCCTACCGGGGAGCTGTTTTTT. This sequence encodes CASSSRQGTPTGELFF.

This rearrangement joins TRBV6-1 to TRBJ2-5; a possible D gene is TRBD1 (5 bases). Per germline, CDR1 MNHNS and CDR2 SASEGT. The CDR3 totals 13 residues. Trimming cost V 2 bases and J 8 bases, with 12 bases left between them. The CDR3 region has the DNA TGTGCCAGCAGTGAAAAAGGGGATACAACCCAGTACTTC. Translated: CASSEKGDTTQYF.

In this sample, this clone turned up a few times. The gene calls are TRBV6-4 and TRBJ1-1; D is unclear. The CDR3 runs to 13 residues. CDR1 is MRHNA and CDR2 is SNTAGT in the germline V gene. Trimming left V 0 bases short and J 5 bases short, with 7 bases between. The CDR3 nucleotides read TGTGCCAGCAGTGACTCGTCCATTACTGAAGCTTTCTTT. Protein: CASSDSSITEAFF.

This chain links TRBV7-2 with TRBJ2-2; 13 bases are shared with TRBD2. The CDR3 spans 17 residues. V dropped 5 bases and J dropped 7; count of bases not matched to a gene: 10. CDR1 is SGHTA and CDR2 is FQGNSA in the germline V gene. This chain's CDR3 is CASSQLAGGRVGGELFF. The CDR3 DNA reads TGTGCCAGCAGCCAACTAGCGGGGGGGCGGGTAGGCGGGGAGCTGTTTTTT.

The rearrangement uses TRBV19 and TRBJ1-1, with 7 positions matching TRBD1. Germline CDR1 and CDR2: LNHDA and SQIVND (reference sequence). The CDR3 consists of 13 residues. Trimming took 5 bases from V and 6 from J; bases not matched to a gene: 6. The CDR3 DNA is TGTGCCAGTAGTCTCCAACAGGGGCCTGAAGCTTTCTTT. Protein: CASSLQQGPEAFF.

This clone was recorded once. The rearrangement links TRBV6-1 to TRBJ1-4; no clear D. The V end lost 2 bases, the J end lost 4 bases, and 8 bases lay between the germline ends. Germline-derived CDR1 and CDR2 are MNHNS and SASEGT. There are 14 residues in the CDR3. CDR3 sequence reads: CASSERGINEKLFF. CDR3 nucleotides: TGTGCCAGCAGTGAACGAGGTATTAATGAAAAACTGTTTTTT.

This clone was observed a single time. The rearrangement uses TRBV2 and TRBJ2-1; D call uncertain. Germline CDR1 and CDR2: SNHLY and FYNNEI. CDR3 length: 11 amino acids. V was shortened by 6 bases and J by 12 bases, with 12 bases between the two germline ends. CDR3 DNA: TGTGCCAGCAGGGCCCTAGTGGGGCAGTTCTTC. Protein: CASRALVGQFF.

This chain uses TRBV18 with TRBJ1-1, with 8 bases lining up with TRBD1. This CDR3 comprises 14 residues. Losses at the gene ends were 6 bases for V and 4 bases for J; bases not matched to a gene: 7. The germline V gene has CDR1 KGHSH and CDR2 LQKENI. The CDR3 region has the DNA TGTGCCAGCTCCCCCAAACAGGGGGGCACTGAAGCTTTCTTT. This encodes CASSPKQGGTEAFF.

The chain employs TRBV5-4 and TRBJ1-1; 7 bases match TRBD1. This CDR3 has 13 residues. CDR1 is SGHNT, CDR2 YYREEE, per germline (reference sequence). V lost 4 bases to trimming and J lost 11 bases; unmatched junction nucleotides: 11. As DNA, the CDR3 is TGTGCCAGCAGCAACAGACAGGGAGACTCGGCTTTCTTT. Its protein product is CASSNRQGDSAFF.

The chain recombines TRBV5-8 with TRBJ1-2; 9 bases are a match to TRBD1. The CDR3 is 15 residues long. Trimming took 1 base from V and 5 from J; bases not matched to a gene: 6. The germline gives CDR1 SGHTS, CDR2 YDEGEE. CDR3 residues: CASSLLAGTGYGYTF. The CDR3 DNA reads TGTGCCAGCAGCTTGCTGGCCGGGACAGGGTATGGCTACACCTTC.

V gene TRBV2 combines with J gene TRBJ1-2; 7 nucleotides agree with TRBD1. The CDR3 is 16 residues long. CDR1 is SNHLY and CDR2 is FYNNEI in the germline V gene. The V segment lost 6 bases and the J segment 0 bases; nucleotides outside the gene matches: 10. CDR3 nucleotides: TGTGCCAGCAGCCGACCAGGACAGGACGCTAACTATGGCTACACCTTC. This codes for CASSRPGQDANYGYTF.

The count of this clone is one. The chain joins TRBV2 to TRBJ1-1; D is unresolved. CDR1 and CDR2 from the germline V gene are SNHLY and FYNNEI. Trimming cost V 5 bases and J 3 bases, with 7 bases left between them. This CDR3 has 12 residues. CDR3 sequence reads: CASSLFYTEAFF. CDR3 nucleotide sequence: TGTGCCAGCAGTCTCTTCTACACTGAAGCTTTCTTT. Together with reference TRBV2 and TRBJ1-1, the CDR3 gives the full variable domain: EPEVTQTPSHQVTQMGQEVILRCVPISNHLYFYWYRQILGQKVEFLVSFYNNEISEKSEIFDDQFSVERPDGSNFTLKIRSTKLEDSAMYFCASSLFYTEAFFGQGTRLTVV.

V and J are TRBV19 and TRBJ1-4; 8 bases match TRBD1. This CDR3 has 17 amino acids. The V and J ends lost 0 bases and 8 bases, in that order; junction bases with no gene match: 11. CDR1 LNHDA and CDR2 SQIVND come from the germline V gene (reference sequence). CDR3 sequence: CASSIEAGGAFLEKLFF. DNA of the CDR3: TGTGCCAGTAGTATAGAGGCAGGGGGCGCCTTCCTGGAAAAACTGTTTTTT.

CDR3 DNA: TGTGCCAGCACCTCTGGAGGGGCTTCGGACTACACAGATACGCAGTATTTT. It yields the protein CASTSGGASDYTDTQYF. V gene TRBV7-9 combines with J gene TRBJ2-3; possibly TRBD2 for D (6 bases). Trimming took 7 bases from V and 2 from J, leaving 22 bases between them. The CDR3 contains 17 residues. Germline V gene lookup returns CDR1 SEHNR and CDR2 FQNEAQ (reference sequence).

The chain employs TRBV27 and TRBJ1-5; 9 bases are a match to TRBD1. Germline assignment: CDR1 MNHEY and CDR2 SMNVEV (reference sequence). This CDR3 spans 15 amino acids. The ends lost 8 bases at V and 0 bases at J; junction bases unmatched: 5. The CDR3 region is CASRWTGDSNQPQHF. The CDR3 DNA sequence: TGTGCCAGCCGATGGACAGGGGATAGCAATCAGCCCCAGCATTTT.

CDR3 sequence (DNA): TGTGCCAGCAGTTTTACACCATACAATGAGCAGTTCTTC. Protein product: CASSFTPYNEQFF. This chain connects TRBV27 to TRBJ2-1, with D hard to call. The CDR3 totals 13 residues. V shed 3 bases and J shed 4 bases, with 7 bases lying between them. Germline-derived CDR1 and CDR2 are MNHEY and SMNVEV (reference sequence).

V is TRBV10-3 and J is TRBJ1-2, with TRBD1 matching 9 bases. The CDR3 has 14 amino acids. Germline lookup yields CDR1 ENHRY and CDR2 SYGVKD. V was clipped by 10 bases and J by 2 bases; unmatched bases: 8. The CDR3 nucleotides read TGTGCCACGACGACAGGGGGGACGAACTATGGCTACACCTTC. Amino acids: CATTTGGTNYGYTF.

CDR3 sequence (DNA): TGTGCCAGCAGCGCCCCCCGGGGGAACACCGGGGAGCTGTTTTTT. This encodes CASSAPRGNTGELFF. The chain links TRBV7-6 to TRBJ2-2, with D tentatively TRBD2 (5 bases). Germline V gene sequence: CDR1 SGHVS, CDR2 FNYEAQ. The CDR3 contains 15 residues. Trimming pared 5 bases from V and 1 base from J, leaving 11 bases between.

The chain has TRBV5-8 and TRBJ1-1; 9 nucleotides line up with TRBD1. V shed 4 bases, J shed 4 bases, and the junction held 8 bases outside the gene matches. The length of the CDR3 is 15 residues. CDR1 and CDR2 (germline): SGHTS, YDEGEE. CDR3 sequence (DNA): TGTGCCAGCAGCCCCAGACAGGGGGTCCTCACTGAAGCTTTCTTT. Translating gives CASSPRQGVLTEAFF.

The chain employs TRBV7-6 and TRBJ1-2; 9 bases are shared with TRBD1. This CDR3 is built from 16 residues. Trimming at V came to 1 base and at J to 7 bases, leaving 10 bases not matched to a gene. Per germline, CDR1 SGHVS and CDR2 FNYEAQ. CDR3 DNA: TGTGCCAGCAGCTTAGGGAACCGGGACAGGGCCGTTGGCTACACCTTC. The encoded protein is CASSLGNRDRAVGYTF.